This T cell receptor beta chain was retrieved from a study of T cell clones after liver transplantation. The CDR3 extends over 15 amino acids. Germline V lookup: CDR1 SGHAT, CDR2 FQNNGV. Trimming left V 5 bases short and J 5 bases short, with 18 bases between. Sorting of unstimulated PBMCs yielded separate CD3+CD4+ and CD3+CD8+ fractions. TCRdb keeps only in-frame clones here, not all; method: immunoSEQ multiplex PCR. The sample has around 60,000 clones, 71% seen once. The TCR comes from a human donor who received a liver transplant. The sample in question was CD4+ T cells from blood, obtained before liver transplant. The V gene is TRBV11-2, the J gene TRBJ2-5; D is possibly TRBD2 (6 bases). CDR3 residues: CASSHRTIGGETQYF. DNA for the CDR3: TGTGCCAGCAGCCACCGGACGATTGGAGGGGAGACCCAGTACTTC.